The TCR beta chain described here comes from a study of Ad26.COV2.S vaccination and SARS-CoV-2 variants. Study-wide results and caveats: Higher spike-specific TCR breadth was found in vaccine recipients than in placebo recipients.

Between the trimmed V and J ends, which lost 2 bases and 3 bases, there was a span of 16 bases. Looked up from germline, CDR1 is MNHEY and CDR2 is SVGAGI. The CDR3 runs 16 residues. The treatment: roughly 20 received Ad26.COV2.S at low or high dose, single or two shots; 5 received placebo; per-sample allocation not given. At day 63 after the first vaccine or placebo injection, samples were drawn. The data were produced by immunoSEQ multiplex PCR, yet TCRdb's version contains in-frame clones alone and is incomplete. The top ten clones hold approximately 12% of a sample with more than 350,000 clones, around nine tenths of them seen once. For this clone: Its antigen is undetermined.

The sample in question was peripheral blood, obtained in a trial of Ad26.COV2.S vaccine versus placebo. The receptor was derived from a person aged 18-65 years who received the Ad26.COV2.S COVID-19 vaccine or a placebo. The chain recombines TRBV6-5 with TRBJ1-1, with D tentatively TRBD1 (5 bases). CDR3 in DNA: TGTGCCAGCAGTTACCTTCACCCAGGGACGGACACTGAAGCTTTCTTT. It specifies CASSYLHPGTDTEAFF.